This TCR beta chain appears in the sequencing data of a study of T-cell memory formation after mild COVID-19. Overall study findings and caveats: Nothing confirmed that second-wave clones peaking on day 37 were specific for SARS-CoV-2.

This clonotype was counted between two and nine times. The antigen remains undetermined. 5'RACE with constant-segment primers built TCRalpha and TCRbeta cDNA libraries with UMIs. From the 5' RACE reads, TCRdb called clonotypes with MiXCR, one entry per CDR3 protein. This sample yields around 370,000 distinct CDR3 sequences, of which around 21% are seen a single time; 9.5% to 15% belongs to the top ten. The CDR3 is made up of 13 amino acids. Germline values: CDR1 KGHDR, CDR2 SFDVKD. The trim removed 6 bases at V and 12 bases at J, leaving 12 bases unmatched. The clonotype comes from an adult woman who had mild COVID-19 (a few samples of this study predate the infection). Cell type and time point are not known. V and J are TRBV24-1 and TRBJ2-7; 8 nucleotides agree with TRBD1. Sequencing was carried out using PBMCs or a T cell subset sorted from them (not recorded which). CDR3 loop: CATSPGGSPLRYF. The CDR3 bases are TGTGCCACCAGTCCAGGGGGCTCACCCCTGCGGTACTTC.